One sample yielded the 29 T cell receptor beta chains listed below, sequenced in a study of T cell changes during pregnancy in multiple sclerosis. The protocol was immunoSEQ multiplex PCR, while the TCRdb copy is restricted to in-frame clones and leaves out a portion. The table has fewer than 85,000 clones, approximately 90% seen once. The material was peripheral blood, obtained in the first trimester of pregnancy. The receptors here all came from a female donor in good health, enrolled as a control in a pregnancy study.

The chain uses TRBV27 and TRBJ2-7; weak D call: TRBD2 (6 bases). The CDR3 totals 14 residues. Germline V gives CDR1 MNHEY, CDR2 SMNVEV (reference sequence). V was cut by 3 bases and J by 2 bases, with 11 bases left in between. CDR3 protein: CASSFGGPPYEQYF. In nucleotides, the CDR3 is TGTGCCAGCAGTTTCGGGGGACCACCCTACGAGCAGTACTTC.

The chain combines TRBV7-9 with TRBJ2-7; D is possibly TRBD1 (6 bases). The CDR3 runs to 12 residues. Per the germline V gene, CDR1 is SEHNR and CDR2 is FQNEAQ (reference sequence). Trimming stripped 7 bases from V and 0 bases from J, with 7 bases between. CDR3 in DNA: TGTGCCAGCACGGACAGCTCCTACGAGCAGTACTTC. This encodes CASTDSSYEQYF.

The chain couples TRBV28 to TRBJ2-7, with TRBD1 matching over 10 bases. V trimming: 7 bases; J trimming: 1 base; junction bases outside the gene matches: 4. CDR1 and CDR2 (germline): MDHEN, SYDVKM. The CDR3 has 14 amino acids. The chain's CDR3 is CASKRDRGSYEQYF. The CDR3, as DNA: TGTGCCAGCAAGCGGGACAGGGGTTCCTACGAGCAGTACTTC. The full variable domain, with the rest looked up from reference TRBV28 and TRBJ2-7, is DVKVTQSSRYLVKRTGEKVFLECVQDMDHENMFWYRQDPGLGLRLIYFSYDVKMKEKGDIPEGYSVSREKKERFSLILESASTNQTSMYLCASKRDRGSYEQYFGPGTRLTVT.

Regarding this clone: Other DNA sequences within the sample encode an identical CDR3. The chain carries TRBV5-1 and TRBJ1-1, with TRBD1 identical over 7 bases. Germline CDR1 is SGHRS and CDR2 is YFSETQ. V shed 0 bases, J shed 5 bases, and the junction held 4 bases outside the gene matches. This CDR3 has 14 residues. CDR3: CASSLGQGVTEAFF. CDR3 nucleotide sequence: TGCGCCAGCAGCTTGGGACAGGGAGTTACTGAAGCTTTCTTT.

V usage is TRBV29-1 and J usage is TRBJ1-1, with 10 nucleotides matching TRBD1. There are 14 residues in the CDR3. Germline-derived CDR1 and CDR2 are SQVTM and ANQGSEA. Germline trimming cut 3 bases from V and 1 base from J; bases unmatched to any gene: 2. Written as DNA, the CDR3 is TGCAGCGTTGAGGGACAGGGGACGAACACTGAAGCTTTCTTT. Protein sequence: CSVEGQGTNTEAFF.

CDR3 in amino acids: CASSQTSGWETQYF. DNA for the CDR3: TGTGCCAGCAGCCAGACTAGCGGATGGGAGACCCAGTACTTC. The V call is TRBV4-2, the J call TRBJ2-5, with TRBD2 matching 9 bases. This CDR3 comprises 14 residues. From germline, CDR1 is LGHNA and CDR2 YNFKEQ. The junction had 4 bases not matched to a gene; V was cut back by 3 bases and J by 5 bases.

J is TRBJ2-7 and V is TRBV30, with 14 bases matching TRBD2. The CDR3 is made up of 17 amino acids. The trim removed 4 bases at V and 7 bases at J, leaving 15 bases unmatched. Germline CDR1 is GTSNPN and CDR2 is SVGIG (reference sequence). In DNA, the CDR3 is TGTGCCTGGACCGGGACTAGCGGGAGAACAAGCCCGGGGGAGCAGTACTTC. Translation gives CAWTGTSGRTSPGEQYF.

The chain recombines TRBV5-1 with TRBJ2-1, with 9 bases identical to TRBD2. V was pared by 4 bases and J by 3 bases, with 2 bases of the junction left unmatched. The length of the CDR3 is 14 residues. Germline V gene lookup returns CDR1 SGHRS and CDR2 YFSETQ. The DNA of the CDR3 is TGCGCCAGCAGCCTTAGCGGGAGCTACAATGAGCAGTTCTTC. Protein sequence: CASSLSGSYNEQFF.

This chain joins TRBV6-5 and TRBJ2-5; 8 nucleotides agree with TRBD1. The junction had 3 bases not matched to a gene; V was cut back by 4 bases and J by 5 bases. The CDR3 is 13 amino acids. Germline loops: CDR1 MNHEY, CDR2 SVGAGI. The CDR3 DNA is TGTGCCAGCAGTTCGACAGGGGCCGAGACCCAGTACTTC. Its protein product is CASSSTGAETQYF.

The V gene is TRBV28, the J gene TRBJ1-1; 9 bases are a match to TRBD1. The CDR3 is 12 amino acids. Germline V gives CDR1 MDHEN, CDR2 SYDVKM. V was pared by 11 bases and J by 5 bases, with 6 bases of the junction left unmatched. The CDR3 loop reads CASGTGFTEAFF. Here the CDR3 DNA reads TGTGCCTCCGGGACAGGGTTTACTGAAGCTTTCTTT.

V gene TRBV27 combines with J gene TRBJ2-2; D not certain. The CDR3 is 14 amino acids. Trimming took off 2 bases at V and 3 bases at J, with 7 bases between the two ends. The germline V gene encodes CDR1 MNHEY and CDR2 SMNVEV (reference sequence). The CDR3, as DNA: TGTGCCAGCAGTTTACGACTTTACACCGGGGAGCTGTTTTTT. It encodes CASSLRLYTGELFF.

The chain carries TRBV5-1 and TRBJ1-2; D unclear. Germline CDR1 reads SGHRS; CDR2 reads YFSETQ. The V end was cut by 0 bases, the J end by 8 bases, with 11 bases between. This CDR3 is built from 13 residues. The CDR3 reads CASSLDSAAGYTF. CDR3 in DNA: TGCGCCAGCAGCTTGGATTCGGCGGCGGGCTACACCTTC.

V usage is TRBV2 and J usage is TRBJ1-2, with D perhaps TRBD1 (6 bases). The CDR3 spans 13 residues. V lost 7 bases and J lost 4, with 13 bases in between. Germline CDR1 and CDR2: SNHLY and FYNNEI. CDR3 bases: TGTGCCAGCACCCCAGTAGGGGGCTATGGCTACACCTTC. This codes for CASTPVGGYGYTF.

The rearrangement uses TRBV30 and TRBJ2-1; D not certain. Germline V gives CDR1 GTSNPN, CDR2 SVGIG (reference sequence). Trimming stripped 0 bases from V and 2 bases from J, with 8 bases between. This CDR3 has 14 amino acids. CDR3: CAWSVLGAYNEQFF. CDR3 nucleotides: TGTGCCTGGAGTGTACTGGGCGCCTACAATGAGCAGTTCTTC. The complete variable domain, with remaining parts taken from reference TRBV30 and TRBJ2-1, reads SQTIHQWPATLVQPVGSPLSLECTVEGTSNPNLYWYRQAAGRGLQLLFYSVGIGQISSEVPQNLSASRPQDRQFILSSKKLLLSDSGFYLCAWSVLGAYNEQFFGPGTRLTVL.

On this clone: The junction and the germline gene differ at one end; a read error may be behind it. V gene TRBV7-2 combines with J gene TRBJ2-7; TRBD2 matches at 10 bases. The CDR3 sequence is 14 residues long. Germline loops: CDR1 SGHTA, CDR2 FQGNSA. The CDR3 is CASSLAGDSYEQYF. CDR3 bases: TGTGCCAGCAGCCTAGCGGGAGATAGTTATGAGCAGTACTTC.

CDR3 amino acids: CASSYPDGETQYF. In nucleotides, the CDR3 is TGTGCCAGCAGTTACCCAGACGGGGAGACCCAGTACTTC. The chain recombines TRBV6-5 with TRBJ2-5; D unclear. The CDR3 length is 13 residues. Germline lookup yields CDR1 MNHEY and CDR2 SVGAGI. Trimming took 2 bases from V and 5 from J, leaving 9 bases between them.

The chain uses TRBV2 and TRBJ1-2; D gene ambiguous. With 4 bases removed from V and 6 bases from J, the gap between germline ends came to 15 bases. This CDR3 has 14 residues. CDR1 SNHLY and CDR2 FYNNEI come from the germline V gene. CDR3 nucleotides: TGTGCCAGCAGTGTTGGTCAGGTATTCCATGGCTACACCTTC. It translates to CASSVGQVFHGYTF.

CDR3 residues: CASTHDRDRDPSGANVLTF. CDR3 bases: TGTGCCAGCACCCATGACCGGGACAGAGACCCCTCTGGGGCCAACGTCCTGACTTTC. V is TRBV7-9 and J is TRBJ2-6, with 7 nucleotides matching TRBD1. J lost 0 bases, V lost 7 bases, and 15 bases had no gene match. Germline V gene data show CDR1 as SEHNR and CDR2 as FQNEAQ (reference sequence). The CDR3 has 19 amino acids.

This rearrangement joins TRBV6-1 to TRBJ2-1, with D maybe TRBD1 (5 bases). V shed 2 bases and J shed 7 bases, with 15 bases lying between them. The V gene's germline CDR1 is MNHNS and CDR2 SASEGT. The CDR3 contains 15 residues. CDR3 nucleotide sequence: TGTGCCAGCAGTGAATCCCTTCCAGGGTGGAATGAGCAGTTCTTC. As protein: CASSESLPGWNEQFF.

The V and J genes are TRBV5-1 and TRBJ2-1, with TRBD1 identical over 8 bases. V dropped 3 bases and J dropped 0; count of bases not matched to a gene: 8. Germline CDR1 reads SGHRS; CDR2 reads YFSETQ. This CDR3 has 17 residues. CDR3 nucleotide sequence: TGCGCCAGCAGCTCTGATGGGACAGGCGCCTCCTACAATGAGCAGTTCTTC. Translated: CASSSDGTGASYNEQFF.

The rearrangement links TRBV6-1 to TRBJ2-4, with 9 bases aligning to TRBD1. This CDR3 region has 14 residues. Per germline, CDR1 MNHNS and CDR2 SASEGT. V trimming: 4 bases; J trimming: 8 bases; junction bases outside the gene matches: 6. CDR3 sequence reads: CASSGYRGLDIQYF. As DNA, the CDR3 is TGTGCCAGCAGTGGTTACAGGGGGCTGGACATTCAGTACTTC.

The rearrangement links TRBV27 to TRBJ2-6; tentatively, D is TRBD1 (5 bases). The V and J ends lost 1 base and 0 bases respectively, with 10 bases between them. Germline V gives CDR1 MNHEY, CDR2 SMNVEV (reference sequence). This CDR3 contains 17 residues. CDR3 nucleotides: TGTGCCAGCAGTTTATGGACAAACCCCTCTGGGGCCAACGTCCTGACTTTC. Translation: CASSLWTNPSGANVLTF.

Only a few counts were recorded for this clone. The chain uses TRBV7-9 and TRBJ2-7, with 9 bases lining up with TRBD2. Germline CDR1 and CDR2: SEHNR and FQNEAQ (reference sequence). Trimming took 1 base from V and 6 from J; bases not matched to a gene: 7. The CDR3 is made up of 15 amino acids. CDR3 bases: TGTGCCAGCAGCTTAGTTGCGGGAGGGGTCTCCGAGCAGTACTTC. Protein sequence: CASSLVAGGVSEQYF.

The CDR3 coding sequence is TGCGCCAGCAGCTTGGAGAGACGAGTGAACAGTTCCATGAACACTGAAGCTTTCTTT. This gives the protein CASSLERRVNSSMNTEAFF. The chain links TRBV5-1 to TRBJ1-1; D is ambiguous. The CDR3 extends over 19 amino acids. The V and J ends lost 0 bases and 0 bases respectively, with 21 bases between them. The germline gives CDR1 SGHRS, CDR2 YFSETQ.

The V call is TRBV19, the J call TRBJ2-5; 9 nucleotides align to TRBD1. The CDR3 runs to 14 residues. The V gene's germline CDR1 is LNHDA and CDR2 SQIVND (reference sequence). After removal of 7 bases from V and 5 bases from J, the junction contained 8 bases not matched to a gene. The DNA for the CDR3 is TGTGCCAGTACCCCGGGACAGGGAGGGGAGACCCAGTACTTC. Protein: CASTPGQGGETQYF.

The chain couples TRBV6-1 to TRBJ2-2, with D maybe TRBD2 (5 bases). Germline V CDR1 and CDR2: MNHNS, SASEGT. CDR3 length: 15 residues. The V end lost 5 bases, the J end lost 8 bases, and 18 bases lay between the germline ends. The CDR3 sequence: CASSTLDGVNGELFF. The CDR3 bases are TGTGCCAGCAGTACTCTGGACGGGGTTAATGGGGAGCTGTTTTTT.

This clone was detected a few times. The chain has TRBV30 and TRBJ2-1; D is possibly TRBD2 (5 bases). V lost 4 bases and J lost 6, with 10 bases in between. The CDR3 has 12 amino acids. CDR1 and CDR2 from the germline V gene are GTSNPN and SVGIG (reference sequence). The CDR3 bases are TGTGCCTGGACGTTAGCGAGCAATGAGCAGTTCTTC. Translated, it gives CAWTLASNEQFF.

The CDR3 bases are TGTGCCATCAGCCCTCGAGGGGAAACTAGCGGGAGCACAGATACGCAGTATTTT. This gives the protein CAISPRGETSGSTDTQYF. The chain carries TRBV10-3 and TRBJ2-3; 9 bases agree with TRBD2. V was pared by 6 bases and J by 0 bases, with 13 bases of the junction left unmatched. Germline V lookup: CDR1 ENHRY, CDR2 SYGVKD. CDR3 length equals 18 residues.

The rearrangement uses TRBV2 and TRBJ2-7; TRBD2 agrees at 12 bases. Germline V CDR1 and CDR2: SNHLY, FYNNEI. V lost 4 bases to trimming and J lost 2 bases; unmatched junction nucleotides: 0. CDR3 length: 14 residues. The CDR3 region is CASSASGRAYEQYF. Here the CDR3 DNA reads TGTGCCAGCAGTGCTAGCGGGAGGGCCTACGAGCAGTACTTC.